Sequencing of this TCR beta chain was carried out in a study of blood T cell repertoires in COVID-19. At the level of the study: Acute and convalescent COVID-19 specimens originated in the United States, Italy and Spain. The cDNA or gDNA used as material had been derived from T cells, B-cell-depleted T cells, or PBMCs.

The germline V and J ends were trimmed by 5 bases and 14 bases, with 16 bases remaining between them. The CDR3 is 12 residues long. CDR1 is SSHAT, CDR2 FNYEAQ, per germline (reference sequence). As originally analysed: Researchers report that nucleated cell counts were estimated from reference gene primer amplification. The protocol was immunoSEQ multiplex PCR, while the TCRdb copy is restricted to in-frame clones and leaves out a portion. V and J calls and clone size come straight from that table; D and trimming were deduced from the DNA. The data show about 290,000 clones, over 85% seen once. This clone was observed a handful of times.

This clonotype was obtained from a woman aged 30 to 39 with COVID-19, enrolled during active disease. Sequenced: peripheral blood. The genes are TRBV7-7 and TRBJ1-3; perhaps TRBD1 as D (6 bases). CDR3 DNA sequence: TGTGCCAGCAGCCCCGACAGGAATAAACTATATTTT. Translating gives CASSPDRNKLYF.